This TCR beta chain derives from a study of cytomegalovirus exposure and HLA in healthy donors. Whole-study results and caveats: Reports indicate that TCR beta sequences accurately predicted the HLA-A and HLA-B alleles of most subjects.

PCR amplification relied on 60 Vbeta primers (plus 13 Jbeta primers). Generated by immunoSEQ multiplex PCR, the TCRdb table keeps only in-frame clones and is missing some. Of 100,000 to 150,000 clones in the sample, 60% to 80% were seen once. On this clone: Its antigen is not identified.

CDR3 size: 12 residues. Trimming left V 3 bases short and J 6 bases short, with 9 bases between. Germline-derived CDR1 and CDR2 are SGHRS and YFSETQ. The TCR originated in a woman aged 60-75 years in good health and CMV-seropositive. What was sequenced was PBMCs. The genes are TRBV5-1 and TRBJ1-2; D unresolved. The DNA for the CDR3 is TGCGCCAGCAGCTGGCAGGCTGATGGCTACACCTTC. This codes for CASSWQADGYTF.